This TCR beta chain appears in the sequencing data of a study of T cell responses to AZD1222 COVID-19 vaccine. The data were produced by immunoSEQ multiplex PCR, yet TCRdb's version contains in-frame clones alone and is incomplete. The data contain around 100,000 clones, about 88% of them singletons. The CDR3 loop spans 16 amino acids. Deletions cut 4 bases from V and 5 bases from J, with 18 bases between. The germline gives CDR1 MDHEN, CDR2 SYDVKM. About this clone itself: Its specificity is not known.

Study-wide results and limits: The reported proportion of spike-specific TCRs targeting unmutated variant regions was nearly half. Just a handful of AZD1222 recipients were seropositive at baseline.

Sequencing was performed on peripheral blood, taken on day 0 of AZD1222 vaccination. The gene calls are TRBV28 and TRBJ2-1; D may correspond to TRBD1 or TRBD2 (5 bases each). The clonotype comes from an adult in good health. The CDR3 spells CASSSLTDYFNNEQFF. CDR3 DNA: TGTGCCAGCAGTTCCCTGACAGACTACTTTAACAATGAGCAGTTCTTC.